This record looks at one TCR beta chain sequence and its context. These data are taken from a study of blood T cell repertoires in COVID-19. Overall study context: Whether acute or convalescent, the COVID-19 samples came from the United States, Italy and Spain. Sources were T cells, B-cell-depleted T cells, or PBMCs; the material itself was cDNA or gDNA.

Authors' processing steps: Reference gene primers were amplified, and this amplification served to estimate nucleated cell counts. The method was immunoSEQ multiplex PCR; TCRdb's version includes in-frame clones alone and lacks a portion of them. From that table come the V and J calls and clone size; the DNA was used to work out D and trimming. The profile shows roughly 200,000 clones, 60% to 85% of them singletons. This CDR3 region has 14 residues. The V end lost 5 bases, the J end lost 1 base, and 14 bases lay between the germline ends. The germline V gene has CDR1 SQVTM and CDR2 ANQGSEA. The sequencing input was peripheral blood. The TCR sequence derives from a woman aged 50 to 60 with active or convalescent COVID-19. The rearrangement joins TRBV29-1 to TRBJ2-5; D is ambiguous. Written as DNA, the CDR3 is TGCAGCGTTTGTAAGACTTCGGTCCAAGAGACCCAGTACTTC. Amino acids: CSVCKTSVQETQYF. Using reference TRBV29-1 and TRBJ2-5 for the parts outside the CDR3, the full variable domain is SAVISQKPSRDICQRGTSLTIQCQVDSQVTMMFWYRQQPGQSLTLIATANQGSEATYESGFVIDKFPISRPNLTFSTLTVSNMSPEDSSIYLCSVCKTSVQETQYFGPGTRLLVL.